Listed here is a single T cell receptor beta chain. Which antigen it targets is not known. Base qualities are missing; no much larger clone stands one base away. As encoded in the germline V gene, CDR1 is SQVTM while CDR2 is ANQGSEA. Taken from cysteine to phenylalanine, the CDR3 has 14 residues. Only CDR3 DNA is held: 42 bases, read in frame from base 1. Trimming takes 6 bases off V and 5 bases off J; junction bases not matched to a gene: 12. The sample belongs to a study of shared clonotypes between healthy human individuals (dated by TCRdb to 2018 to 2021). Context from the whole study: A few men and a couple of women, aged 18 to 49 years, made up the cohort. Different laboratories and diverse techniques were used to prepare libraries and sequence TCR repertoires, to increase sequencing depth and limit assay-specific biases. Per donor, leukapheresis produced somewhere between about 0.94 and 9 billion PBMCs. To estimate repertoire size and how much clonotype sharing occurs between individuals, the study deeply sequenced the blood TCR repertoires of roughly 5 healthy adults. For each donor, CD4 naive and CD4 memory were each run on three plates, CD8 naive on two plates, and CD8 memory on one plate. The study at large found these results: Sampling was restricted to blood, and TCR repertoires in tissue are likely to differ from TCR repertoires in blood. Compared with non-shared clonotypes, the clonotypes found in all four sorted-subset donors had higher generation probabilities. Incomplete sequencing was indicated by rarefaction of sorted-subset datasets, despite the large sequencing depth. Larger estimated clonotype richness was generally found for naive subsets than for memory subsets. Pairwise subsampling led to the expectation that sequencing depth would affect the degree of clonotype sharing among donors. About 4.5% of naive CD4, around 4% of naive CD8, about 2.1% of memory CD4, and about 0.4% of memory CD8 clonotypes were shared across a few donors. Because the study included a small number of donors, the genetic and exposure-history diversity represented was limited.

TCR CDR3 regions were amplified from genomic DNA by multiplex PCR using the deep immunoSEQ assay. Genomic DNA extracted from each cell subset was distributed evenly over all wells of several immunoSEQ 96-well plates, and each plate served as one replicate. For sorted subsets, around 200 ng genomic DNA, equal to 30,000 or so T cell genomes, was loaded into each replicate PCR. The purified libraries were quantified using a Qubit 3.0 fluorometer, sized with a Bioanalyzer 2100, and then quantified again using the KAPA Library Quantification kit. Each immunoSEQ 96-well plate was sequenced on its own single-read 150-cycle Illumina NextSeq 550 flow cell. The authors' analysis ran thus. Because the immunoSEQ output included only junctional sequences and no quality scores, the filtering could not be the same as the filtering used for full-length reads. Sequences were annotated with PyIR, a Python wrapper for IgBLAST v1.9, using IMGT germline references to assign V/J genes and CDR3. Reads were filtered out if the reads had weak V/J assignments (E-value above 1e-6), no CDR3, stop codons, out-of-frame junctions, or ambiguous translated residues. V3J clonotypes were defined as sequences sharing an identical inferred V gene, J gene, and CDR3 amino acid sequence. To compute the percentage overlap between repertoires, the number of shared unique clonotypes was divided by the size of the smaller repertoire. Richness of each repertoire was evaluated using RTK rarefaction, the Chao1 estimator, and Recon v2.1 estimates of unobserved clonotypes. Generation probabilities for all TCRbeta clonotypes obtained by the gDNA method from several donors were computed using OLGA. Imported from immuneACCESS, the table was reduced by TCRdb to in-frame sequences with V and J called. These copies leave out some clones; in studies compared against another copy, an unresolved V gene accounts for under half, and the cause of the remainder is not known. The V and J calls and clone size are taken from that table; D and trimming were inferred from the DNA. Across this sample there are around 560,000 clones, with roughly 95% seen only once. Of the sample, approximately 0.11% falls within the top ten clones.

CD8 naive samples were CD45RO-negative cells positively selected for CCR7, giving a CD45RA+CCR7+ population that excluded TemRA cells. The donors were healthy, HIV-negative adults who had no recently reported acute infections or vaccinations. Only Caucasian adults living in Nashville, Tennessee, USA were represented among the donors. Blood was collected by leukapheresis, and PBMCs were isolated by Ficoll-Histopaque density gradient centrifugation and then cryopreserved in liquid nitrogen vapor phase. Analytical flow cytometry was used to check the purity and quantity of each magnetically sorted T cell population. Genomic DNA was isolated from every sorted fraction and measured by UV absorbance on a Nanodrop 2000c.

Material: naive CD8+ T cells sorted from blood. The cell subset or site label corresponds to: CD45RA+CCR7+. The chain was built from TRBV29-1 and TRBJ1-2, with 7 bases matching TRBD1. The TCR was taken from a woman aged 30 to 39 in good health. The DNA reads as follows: TGCAGCGTGACAGGGTCCTACTATTCGTATGGCTACACCTTC. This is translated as CSVTGSYYSYGYTF.